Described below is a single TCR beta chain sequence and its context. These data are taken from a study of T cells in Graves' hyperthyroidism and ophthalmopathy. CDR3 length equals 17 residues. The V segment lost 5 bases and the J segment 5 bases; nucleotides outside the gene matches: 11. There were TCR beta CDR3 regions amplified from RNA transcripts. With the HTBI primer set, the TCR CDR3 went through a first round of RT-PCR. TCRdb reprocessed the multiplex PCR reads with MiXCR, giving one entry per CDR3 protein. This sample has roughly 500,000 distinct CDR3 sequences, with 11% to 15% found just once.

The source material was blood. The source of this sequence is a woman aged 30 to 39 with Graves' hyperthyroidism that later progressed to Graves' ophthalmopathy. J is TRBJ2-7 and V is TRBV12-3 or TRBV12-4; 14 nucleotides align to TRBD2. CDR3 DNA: TGTGCCAGCAGTGCCTTCGGACTAGCGGGAGGTGACAACGAGCAGTACTTC. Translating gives CASSAFGLAGGDNEQYF.